These 23 T cell receptor beta chains share one sample of origin, sequenced in a study of blood T cell repertoires in COVID-19. Profiled with immunoSEQ multiplex PCR; TCRdb holds only in-frame clones, not every one. The table records 97,000 or so clones, 92% of them present only once. What was sequenced was peripheral blood. The receptors shown here come from a woman in her forties or fifties with COVID-19, enrolled during active disease.

This clone was detected only a few times. The J gene is TRBJ1-2, the V gene TRBV4-1, with TRBD1 identical over 8 bases. CDR1 is MGHRA, CDR2 YSYEKL, per germline. The CDR3 is 15 amino acids. The V and J ends lost 3 bases and 8 bases, in that order; junction bases with no gene match: 11. In DNA form, the CDR3 reads TGCGCCAGCAGCCATCCCGGACAGGGTTATAGCGGCTACACCTTC. It encodes CASSHPGQGYSGYTF.

This clone showed up just a few times. V usage is TRBV7-8 and J usage is TRBJ1-5; no definite D call. Trimming removed 3 bases from V and 1 base from J, with 7 bases in between. CDR3 length: 14 residues. CDR1 and CDR2 (germline): SGHVS, FQNEAQ. The CDR3 DNA is TGTGCCAGCAGCTTGGGAGACAGCAATCAGCCCCAGCATTTT. It encodes CASSLGDSNQPQHF. The whole variable domain, filled in from reference TRBV7-8 and TRBJ1-5, reads GAGVSQSPRYKVAKRGQDVALRCDPISGHVSLFWYQQALGQGPEFLTYFQNEAQLDKSGLPSDRFFAERPEGSVSTLKIQRTQQEDSAVYLCASSLGDSNQPQHFGDGTRLSIL.

The V call is TRBV11-3, the J call TRBJ1-2; TRBD1 is a possible D gene (6 bases). Trimming took 4 bases from V and 4 from J, leaving 13 bases between them. Germline loops: CDR1 SGHNT, CDR2 YENEEA. The CDR3 consists of 14 residues. The CDR3: CASSSRGFTYGYTF. The CDR3 coding sequence is TGTGCCAGCAGCTCCAGGGGATTTACCTATGGCTACACCTTC.

V usage is TRBV19 and J usage is TRBJ1-2; D is unresolved. With 5 bases removed from V and 6 bases from J, the gap between germline ends came to 16 bases. This CDR3 contains 14 residues. Germline V lookup: CDR1 LNHDA, CDR2 SQIVND (reference sequence). The CDR3 spells CASSYSGAFDGYTF. The DNA of the CDR3 is TGTGCCAGTAGTTATAGCGGCGCGTTCGATGGCTACACCTTC.

V usage is TRBV6-4 and J usage is TRBJ2-7; 13 bases match TRBD2. J was trimmed by 3 bases and V by 7 bases; bases with no gene match: 9. Germline values: CDR1 MRHNA, CDR2 SNTAGT. The CDR3 loop spans 16 amino acids. In nucleotides, the CDR3 is TGTGCCAGCAACCCCGGACTAGCGGGGGTCCTCTACGAGCAGTACGTC. Translating it yields CASNPGLAGVLYEQYV.

The V gene is TRBV11-2, the J gene TRBJ2-1, with a weak D call TRBD2 (6 bases). This CDR3 has 14 amino acids. Trimming took 4 bases from V and 9 from J, leaving 16 bases between them. Germline V gene sequence: CDR1 SGHAT, CDR2 FQNNGV. CDR3 bases: TGTGCCAGCAGCTCGGGGGTAGTAATGGGTGAGCAGTTCTTC. Encoded protein: CASSSGVVMGEQFF.

Only one count was recorded for this clone. This rearrangement joins TRBV24-1 to TRBJ1-5; tentatively, D is TRBD1 (5 bases). This CDR3 is built from 14 residues. Germline V gene sequence: CDR1 KGHDR, CDR2 SFDVKD. V lost 5 bases to trimming and J lost 4 bases, with 11 bases between them. CDR3 protein: CATSVGGWNQPQHF. CDR3 bases: TGTGCCACCAGTGTCGGGGGTTGGAATCAGCCCCAGCATTTT.

V usage is TRBV28 and J usage is TRBJ2-5, with TRBD2 matching over 8 bases. The CDR3 is 15 amino acids. CDR1 MDHEN and CDR2 SYDVKM come from the germline V gene. The J segment lost 1 base and the V segment lost 6 bases, leaving 7 bases of the junction unmatched. CDR3 nucleotide sequence: TGTGCCAGCAGCCTATCGGGAGGGGCCCAAGAGACCCAGTACTTC. It yields the protein CASSLSGGAQETQYF. Together with reference TRBV28 and TRBJ2-5, the CDR3 gives the full variable domain: DVKVTQSSRYLVKRTGEKVFLECVQDMDHENMFWYRQDPGLGLRLIYFSYDVKMKEKGDIPEGYSVSREKKERFSLILESASTNQTSMYLCASSLSGGAQETQYFGPGTRLLVL.

The CDR3: CASSHEDRQNSPLHF. CDR3 bases: TGCGCCAGCAGCCATGAAGACAGGCAAAATTCACCCCTCCACTTT. The chain uses TRBV4-3 and TRBJ1-6, with a weak D call TRBD1 (6 bases). The germline gives CDR1 LGHNA, CDR2 YSLEER. This CDR3 has 15 residues. Trimming removed 3 bases from V and 7 bases from J, with 13 bases in between.

The V gene is TRBV5-4, the J gene TRBJ2-2; 12 positions match TRBD2. The CDR3 runs to 16 residues. The junction had 4 bases not matched to a gene; V was cut back by 2 bases and J by 5 bases. From germline, CDR1 is SGHNT and CDR2 YYREEE (reference sequence). The CDR3 protein is CASSLLAGGRTGELFF. Here the CDR3 DNA reads TGTGCCAGCAGCTTACTAGCGGGGGGTAGGACCGGGGAGCTGTTTTTT.

This chain connects TRBV27 to TRBJ2-7; 7 positions match TRBD1. V gave up 3 bases and J gave up 4 bases; unmatched junction bases: 6. The CDR3 loop spans 14 amino acids. Germline CDR1 reads MNHEY; CDR2 reads SMNVEV (reference sequence). The CDR3 nucleotides read TGTGCCAGCAGTTTCGCGACAGGGTGGTACGAGCAGTACTTC. It codes for CASSFATGWYEQYF.

This rearrangement joins TRBV11-2 to TRBJ2-5; tentatively, D is TRBD2 (5 bases). Per germline, CDR1 SGHAT and CDR2 FQNNGV. The V end was cut by 1 base, the J end by 1 base, with 10 bases between. This CDR3 region has 15 residues. In nucleotides, the CDR3 is TGTGCCAGCAGCTTAGGGGCGGGCAGCCAAGAGACCCAGTACTTC. Translating it yields CASSLGAGSQETQYF.

The genes are TRBV7-9 and TRBJ1-2, with D possibly TRBD1 on 5 matching bases. The CDR3 length is 14 residues. Trimming left V 7 bases short and J 4 bases short, with 16 bases between. CDR1 and CDR2 from the germline V gene are SEHNR and FQNEAQ (reference sequence). The CDR3 DNA sequence: TGTGCCAGCACTCCAAGGGGTCCTCTCTATGGCTACACCTTC. It encodes CASTPRGPLYGYTF. The full variable domain, completed using reference TRBV7-9 and TRBJ1-2, is DTGVSQNPRHKITKRGQNVTFRCDPISEHNRLYWYRQTLGQGPEFLTYFQNEAQLEKSRLLSDRFSAERPKGSFSTLEIQRTEQGDSAMYLCASTPRGPLYGYTFGSGTRLTVV.

V and J are TRBV11-2 and TRBJ2-5, with 7 bases fitting TRBD1. Germline trimming cut 4 bases from V and 5 bases from J; bases unmatched to any gene: 7. CDR1 is SGHAT and CDR2 is FQNNGV in the germline V gene. CDR3 size: 14 residues. The CDR3 sequence: CASSSRGGWETQYF. CDR3 sequence (DNA): TGTGCCAGCAGCTCCCGAGGGGGCTGGGAGACCCAGTACTTC.

This clone was seen just once. The J gene is TRBJ1-3, the V gene TRBV11-2; 9 nucleotides agree with TRBD1. After removal of 2 bases from V and 6 bases from J, the junction contained 14 bases not matched to a gene. Germline V gene data show CDR1 as SGHAT and CDR2 as FQNNGV. The CDR3 extends over 18 amino acids. Here the CDR3 reads CASSLLKGRDRDVNTIYF. Here the CDR3 DNA reads TGTGCCAGCAGCTTATTGAAGGGGCGGGACAGGGATGTAAACACCATATATTTT.

This rearrangement joins TRBV10-3 to TRBJ1-2; weak D call: TRBD1 (6 bases). The CDR3 covers 17 residues. V lost 5 bases and J lost 0, with 19 bases in between. Germline CDR1 ENHRY, CDR2 SYGVKD. The CDR3 is CAISPIQGSSSNYGYTF. The CDR3 nucleotides read TGTGCCATCAGTCCCATCCAGGGGAGCAGTTCTAACTATGGCTACACCTTC.

This clone appeared a single time. The gene calls are TRBV9 and TRBJ2-2, with unresolved D. Trimming shortened V by 3 bases and J by 1 base, and 10 bases separated the two germline ends. The germline CDR1 and CDR2 sequences are SGDLS and YYNGEE. This CDR3 spans 15 amino acids. CDR3 nucleotides: TGTGCCAGCAGCGGTAATAAATTGAACACCGGGGAGCTGTTTTTT. Its protein is CASSGNKLNTGELFF.

Here the CDR3 reads CASSLGTGLAGGNTYNEQFF. In DNA form, the CDR3 reads TGTGCCAGCAGCTTGGGAACGGGACTAGCGGGGGGAAATACCTACAATGAGCAGTTCTTC. The V and J genes are TRBV5-5 and TRBJ2-1; the match to TRBD2 covers 15 bases. Germline CDR1 and CDR2: SGHKS and YYEKEE (reference sequence). CDR3 length: 20 amino acids. J was trimmed by 2 bases and V by 0 bases; bases with no gene match: 9.

For the CDR3, the DNA is TGCGCCAGCAGCCAAGTTCGAGGCACTGAAGCTTTCTTT. Its protein product is CASSQVRGTEAFF. The chain uses TRBV4-3 and TRBJ1-1; no definite D call. In germline, CDR1 is LGHNA, CDR2 YSLEER. V was cut by 1 base and J by 4 bases, with 7 bases left in between. This CDR3 is built from 13 residues.

V gene TRBV10-2 combines with J gene TRBJ1-5; 7 nucleotides agree with TRBD1. Germline V gene data show CDR1 as WSHSY and CDR2 as SAAADI. The ends lost 2 bases at V and 7 bases at J; junction bases unmatched: 8. CDR3 length: 15 amino acids. The chain's CDR3 is CASSEAGPGGQPQHF. The DNA for the CDR3 is TGCGCCAGCAGTGAGGCGGGGCCAGGGGGGCAGCCCCAGCATTTT.

V and J are TRBV5-1 and TRBJ2-7; D might be TRBD1 (6 bases). Germline assignment: CDR1 SGHRS and CDR2 YFSETQ. The CDR3 loop spans 16 amino acids. Deletions cut 0 bases from V and 5 bases from J, with 18 bases between. The CDR3 nucleotides are TGCGCCAGCAGCTTGGATACCGGGACAATTTACCACGAGCAGTACTTC. Protein sequence: CASSLDTGTIYHEQYF.

This sequence joins TRBV13 and TRBJ1-2; tentatively, D is TRBD1 (6 bases). Trimming left V 6 bases short and J 3 bases short, with 11 bases between. Looked up from germline, CDR1 is PRHDT and CDR2 is FYEKMQ (reference sequence). CDR3 length equals 13 residues. CDR3 sequence (DNA): TGTGCCAGCAGGCAGGGGAGTTACTATGGCTACACCTTC. Amino acid sequence: CASRQGSYYGYTF.

V and J are TRBV11-3 and TRBJ2-3; D is perhaps TRBD1 (5 bases). V was shortened by 2 bases and J by 1 base, with 10 bases between the two germline ends. The germline CDR1 and CDR2 sequences are SGHNT and YENEEA. This CDR3 is built from 15 residues. Here the CDR3 reads CASSLLSQGTDTQYF. Written as DNA, the CDR3 is TGTGCCAGCAGCTTATTATCACAGGGCACAGATACGCAGTATTTT.